Each of the 27 T cell receptor beta chains below was sequenced from the same sample in a study of T cell responses to AZD1222 COVID-19 vaccine. Clones were read by immunoSEQ multiplex PCR, and TCRdb kept only the in-frame ones, dropping some. This sample has around 140,000 clones; about 86% occur once, and the top ten carry 5% to 5.5%. The material sequenced was peripheral blood, taken 28 days after the second AZD1222 dose. All receptors come from an adult who received the AZD1222 COVID-19 vaccine.

The CDR3 region is CASSVGEAPYGYTF. Here the CDR3 DNA reads TGCGCCAGCAGCGTCGGAGAGGCCCCATATGGCTACACCTTC. The chain uses TRBV5-1 and TRBJ1-2; D unresolved. Germline-derived CDR1 and CDR2 are SGHRS and YFSETQ. The CDR3 runs to 14 residues. Trimming took off 4 bases at V and 5 bases at J, with 15 bases between the two ends.

The rearrangement uses TRBV6-1 and TRBJ1-4, with 8 nucleotides matching TRBD1. V dropped 2 bases and J dropped 3; count of bases not matched to a gene: 2. CDR3 length: 15 amino acids. The V gene's germline CDR1 is MNHNS and CDR2 SASEGT. CDR3 sequence reads: CASSERTGSNEKLFF. Written as DNA, the CDR3 is TGTGCCAGCAGTGAAAGGACAGGGTCTAATGAAAAACTGTTTTTT.

The rearrangement links TRBV4-1 to TRBJ2-5, with a tentative D call TRBD2 (7 bases). Germline V gives CDR1 MGHRA, CDR2 YSYEKL. V was shortened by 1 base and J by 5 bases, with 17 bases between the two germline ends. The CDR3 has 16 residues. CDR3 in DNA: TGCGCCAGCAGCCAAGGCGCGGGCGGGGGCCAGGAGACCCAGTACTTC. Amino acid sequence: CASSQGAGGGQETQYF.

The genes are TRBV2 and TRBJ2-1; TRBD1 is a possible D gene (5 bases). Germline CDR1 reads SNHLY; CDR2 reads FYNNEI. The CDR3 runs 15 residues. The V gene lost 1 base and the J gene lost 1 base, with 8 bases spanning the gap. In nucleotides, the CDR3 is TGTGCCAGCAGTGAAGGCAGGGTTTCCTACAATGAGCAGTTCTTC. Its translation: CASSEGRVSYNEQFF.

The chain recombines TRBV7-2 with TRBJ1-1; D is unclear. Germline-derived CDR1 and CDR2 are SGHTA and FQGNSA. V gave up 6 bases and J gave up 5 bases, with 13 bases separating them. The CDR3 spans 13 residues. This CDR3 reads CASSTGRRTEAFF. CDR3 in DNA: TGTGCCAGCAGTACCGGACGGAGGACTGAAGCTTTCTTT.

This chain connects TRBV12-3 or TRBV12-4 to TRBJ1-2; D ambiguous. The CDR3 loop spans 11 amino acids. The V and J ends lost 3 bases and 6 bases respectively, with 5 bases between them. The CDR3 spells CASSFGDGYTF. CDR3 nucleotide sequence: TGTGCCAGCAGTTTTGGGGATGGCTACACCTTC.

The gene calls are TRBV7-2 and TRBJ1-1; D might be TRBD1 (5 bases). The V end lost 1 base, the J end lost 4 bases, and 13 bases lay between the germline ends. Germline loops: CDR1 SGHTA, CDR2 FQGNSA. The CDR3 covers 15 residues. As DNA, the CDR3 is TGTGCCAGCAGCTTAGGTTTCGGGGCGGGCACTGAAGCTTTCTTT. This sequence encodes CASSLGFGAGTEAFF.

V usage is TRBV9 and J usage is TRBJ2-7; 7 bases match TRBD2. This CDR3 contains 16 residues. Per germline, CDR1 SGDLS and CDR2 YYNGEE. Trimming cost V 1 base and J 1 base; bases outside gene matches: 8. CDR3 DNA: TGTGCCAGCAGCGTATCAAGCGGGACGTATTCCTACGAGCAGTACTTC. Encoded protein: CASSVSSGTYSYEQYF.

Remarks on this clone: The sample carries other DNA sequences with the same CDR3. The V gene is TRBV7-9, the J gene TRBJ2-7; no clear D gene. Deletions cut 3 bases from V and 1 base from J, with 1 base between. CDR3 length: 11 residues. The V gene's germline CDR1 is SEHNR and CDR2 FQNEAQ (reference sequence). The CDR3 nucleotides are TGTGCCAGCAGCTTTTCCTACGAGCAGTACTTC. This sequence encodes CASSFSYEQYF.

The V and J genes are TRBV25-1 and TRBJ2-7; D is possibly TRBD2 (5 bases). The germline V gene encodes CDR1 MGHDK and CDR2 SYGVNS. V lost 1 base, J lost 0 bases, and 10 bases lay in between. CDR3 length equals 15 residues. Here the CDR3 DNA reads TGTGCCAGCAGTGAATTCGGGGTCAGCTCCTACGAGCAGTACTTC. Protein: CASSEFGVSSYEQYF.

The chain carries TRBV5-4 and TRBJ2-7, with unresolved D. Trimming removed 5 bases at V and 1 base at J, with 13 bases between. Germline CDR1 reads SGHNT; CDR2 reads YYREEE (reference sequence). The CDR3 is 14 amino acids. The DNA of the CDR3 is TGTGCCAGCAGTCAGAAGAGAGATTCCTACGAGCAGTACTTC. Its translation: CASSQKRDSYEQYF.

The J gene is TRBJ2-2, the V gene TRBV6-5, with 7 bases identical to TRBD2. The CDR3 is 16 amino acids. After removal of 2 bases from V and 1 base from J, the junction contained 4 bases not matched to a gene. Germline CDR1 is MNHEY and CDR2 is SVGAGI. The CDR3 sequence is CASSYGSSGNTGELFF. In nucleotides, the CDR3 is TGTGCCAGCAGTTACGGGTCTAGCGGGAACACCGGGGAGCTGTTTTTT.

The rearrangement joins TRBV28 to TRBJ1-5; 8 bases line up with TRBD1. The CDR3 runs to 16 residues. The trim removed 2 bases at V and 7 bases at J, leaving 10 bases unmatched. Per germline, CDR1 MDHEN and CDR2 SYDVKM. CDR3 in DNA: TGTGCCAGCAGTTTAGGGGCAGGGGGCGAACCCCAGCCCCAGCATTTT. Encoded protein: CASSLGAGGEPQPQHF.

This clone appeared a few times. This chain links TRBV5-1 with TRBJ2-2; 9 nucleotides line up with TRBD1. CDR1 is SGHRS, CDR2 YFSETQ, per germline. V lost 4 bases and J lost 5; bases outside the gene matches: 12. This CDR3 has 17 residues. CDR3 sequence (DNA): TGCGCCAGCAGCCCAGCCCCACAGGGGGCGTTTACCGGGGAGCTGTTTTTT. Its translation: CASSPAPQGAFTGELFF.

J is TRBJ2-6 and V is TRBV5-8; D is possibly TRBD1 (5 bases). The V gene's germline CDR1 is SGHTS and CDR2 YDEGEE. This CDR3 has 13 amino acids. V dropped 4 bases and J dropped 6 bases, with 8 bases sitting between them. In DNA, the CDR3 is TGTGCCAGCAGCATAGGACAGGCCAACGTCCTGACTTTC. As protein: CASSIGQANVLTF.

This clone was seen once. The chain is built from TRBV5-6 and TRBJ2-4; 7 nucleotides match TRBD1. Germline values: CDR1 SGHDT, CDR2 YYEEEE. This CDR3 spans 12 amino acids. The junction had 11 bases not matched to a gene; V was cut back by 4 bases and J by 16 bases. CDR3 protein: CASSEGQVSIYF. CDR3 bases: TGTGCCAGCAGCGAAGGACAGGTTTCGATCTACTTC.

V and J are TRBV3-1 (or the pseudogene TRBV3-2) and TRBJ1-4; a weak D match, TRBD1 (5 bases). The germline V gene encodes CDR1 LGHDT and CDR2 YNNKEL (reference sequence). Trimming pared 4 bases from V and 3 bases from J, leaving 12 bases between. The CDR3 totals 15 residues. Written as DNA, the CDR3 is TGTGCCAGCAGCCTCGCAGGGTCGGCTAATGAAAAACTGTTTTTT. Amino acid sequence: CASSLAGSANEKLFF.

Only a few counts were recorded for this clone. The chain combines TRBV7-9 with TRBJ1-1; possibly TRBD1 for D (6 bases). The CDR3 is 15 residues long. V lost 5 bases and J 7 bases, leaving 20 bases between the germline ends. CDR1 and CDR2 from the germline V gene are SEHNR and FQNEAQ (reference sequence). CDR3 sequence reads: CASSILPGRGGEAFF. The CDR3 DNA reads as TGTGCCAGCAGCATACTTCCGGGGCGAGGGGGTGAAGCTTTCTTT.

This chain connects TRBV19 to TRBJ2-3; D may be TRBD2 (6 bases). CDR3 length equals 15 residues. The V and J ends lost 7 bases and 2 bases respectively, with 16 bases between them. Germline V gives CDR1 LNHDA, CDR2 SQIVND (reference sequence). The CDR3 is CASNSAGYPTDTQYF. The CDR3 nucleotides are TGTGCCAGTAACAGCGCGGGATATCCCACAGATACGCAGTATTTT. Full variable domain (missing parts from reference TRBV19 and TRBJ2-3): DGGITQSPKYLFRKEGQNVTLSCEQNLNHDAMYWYRQDPGQGLRLIYYSQIVNDFQKGDIAEGYSVSREKKESFPLTVTSAQKNPTAFYLCASNSAGYPTDTQYFGPGTRLTVL.

The V and J genes are TRBV4-1 and TRBJ2-6, with 9 bases lining up with TRBD1. Germline CDR1 is MGHRA and CDR2 is YSYEKL. V shed 3 bases and J 0 bases; nucleotides not matched to a gene: 18. The CDR3 covers 22 residues. This CDR3 is CASSHGSGTGSNIRSGANVLTF. CDR3 sequence (DNA): TGCGCCAGCAGCCATGGCTCCGGGACAGGGTCCAATATTCGCTCTGGGGCCAACGTCCTGACTTTC.

J is TRBJ1-2 and V is TRBV5-1; tentative D call: TRBD1 (5 bases). The CDR3 has 13 amino acids. V dropped 4 bases and J dropped 4 bases, with 11 bases sitting between them. Per the germline V gene, CDR1 is SGHRS and CDR2 is YFSETQ. The CDR3 spells CASSQTALYGYTF. As DNA, the CDR3 is TGCGCCAGCAGCCAGACAGCCCTCTATGGCTACACCTTC.

DNA for the CDR3: TGTGCCAGCAGCCAAGATGGACAGCCCCAGCATTTT. It yields the protein CASSQDGQPQHF. J is TRBJ1-5 and V is TRBV3-1 (or the pseudogene TRBV3-2); D is ambiguous. CDR1 LGHDT and CDR2 YNNKEL come from the germline V gene (reference sequence). The length of the CDR3 is 12 residues. V was clipped by 0 bases and J by 7 bases, with 4 bases between them.

This chain connects TRBV3-1 (or the pseudogene TRBV3-2) to TRBJ1-6; 7 nucleotides line up with TRBD1. V gave up 7 bases and J gave up 9 bases; unmatched junction bases: 3. The length of the CDR3 is 12 residues. The germline gives CDR1 LGHDT, CDR2 YNNKEL (reference sequence). The CDR3 nucleotides are TGTGCCAGCAACAGGGGCGCTTCACCCCTCCACTTT. As protein: CASNRGASPLHF.

V usage is TRBV19 and J usage is TRBJ2-1; D may be TRBD1 (6 bases). This CDR3 spans 16 amino acids. V lost 5 bases, J lost 10 bases, and 24 bases lay in between. Germline CDR1 LNHDA, CDR2 SQIVND (reference sequence). The CDR3 spells CASSPGRWTDTQEQFF. Written as DNA, the CDR3 is TGTGCCAGTAGTCCCGGCCGTTGGACAGATACACAGGAGCAGTTCTTC.

This sequence joins TRBV28 and TRBJ1-2; possible D gene TRBD1, 6 bases. There are 15 residues in the CDR3. Germline V gives CDR1 MDHEN, CDR2 SYDVKM. Trimming cost V 4 bases and J 4 bases, with 16 bases left between them. The CDR3, as DNA: TGTGCCAGCAGTTCACAGGGAGGAGGATCCTATGGCTACACCTTC. Translation: CASSSQGGGSYGYTF.

The chain has TRBV6-1 and TRBJ2-7, with TRBD1 identical over 8 bases. CDR3 size: 15 residues. CDR1 is MNHNS, CDR2 SASEGT, per germline. Trimming at V came to 2 bases and at J to 4 bases, leaving 7 bases not matched to a gene. The DNA of the CDR3 is TGTGCCAGCAGTGAATGGACAGGGTTAATGTACGAGCAGTACTTC. Protein sequence: CASSEWTGLMYEQYF.

This rearrangement joins TRBV12-2 to TRBJ2-2; the table's D gene call, TRBD1, was not cross checked with the DNA. TRBV12-2 corresponds to a pseudogene. The CDR3 runs to 13 residues. The CDR3, as DNA: TGTGCAAGGCGAAGAGACAGCACCGGGGAGCTGTTTTTT. Its translation: CARRRDSTGELFF.